These 29 T cell receptor beta chains share one sample of origin, sequenced in a study of identical twins. MiXCR, applied by TCRdb to the 5' RACE reads, yields one record per CDR3 protein. The sample holds some 900,000 distinct CDR3 sequences; approximately 13% are singletons and the top ten take 1.5% to 2%. The sample was also reused in another study, on yellow fever vaccine responses in identical twins.

Specimen: PBMCs. The receptors shown here come from a woman under 30 in good health.

This sequence joins TRBV20-1 and TRBJ2-1, with D uncertain. V was shortened by 3 bases and J by 4 bases, with 7 bases between the two germline ends. There are 12 residues in the CDR3. In germline, CDR1 is DFQATT, CDR2 SNEGSKA (reference sequence). This chain's CDR3 is CSASEVYNEQFF. In nucleotides, the CDR3 is TGCAGTGCTAGCGAAGTGTACAATGAGCAGTTCTTC.

This chain links TRBV3-1 with TRBJ2-1; 8 bases are shared with TRBD1. J gave up 5 bases and V 1 base, and 4 bases lay outside the gene matches. Germline-derived CDR1 and CDR2 are LGHDT and YNNKEL (reference sequence). The CDR3 runs 15 residues. CDR3 sequence: CASSQVRGLNNEQFF. CDR3 in DNA: TGTGCCAGCAGCCAAGTCAGGGGGCTGAACAATGAGCAGTTCTTC.

The chain couples TRBV2 to TRBJ2-3, with 8 positions matching TRBD2. Unmatched junction bases numbered 9, after V lost 6 bases and J lost 1 base. The CDR3 spans 16 residues. The germline V gene has CDR1 SNHLY and CDR2 FYNNEI. The CDR3, as DNA: TGTGCCAGCAGGGCCGACCTAGCGGGCGGCACAGATACGCAGTATTTT. Residues: CASRADLAGGTDTQYF. Drawing the rest from reference TRBV2 and TRBJ2-3, the complete variable domain is EPEVTQTPSHQVTQMGQEVILRCVPISNHLYFYWYRQILGQKVEFLVSFYNNEISEKSEIFDDQFSVERPDGSNFTLKIRSTKLEDSAMYFCASRADLAGGTDTQYFGPGTRLTVL.

This clonotype was counted between two and nine times. The CDR3 DNA is TGTGCCAGCAGCCAATTCAATTGGGATACCGGGGAGCTGTTTTTT. The encoded protein is CASSQFNWDTGELFF. The V and J genes are TRBV16 and TRBJ2-2; no reliable D call. Per germline, CDR1 KGHSY and CDR2 FQNENV. V lost 1 base, J lost 5 bases, and 11 bases lay in between. CDR3 size: 15 residues.

The CDR3 protein is CASSRDAQYEQYF. Written as DNA, the CDR3 is TGTGCCAGCAGCCGGGACGCCCAATACGAGCAGTACTTC. V usage is TRBV5-4 and J usage is TRBJ2-7; D is tentatively TRBD1 or TRBD2 (5 bases each). This CDR3 spans 13 amino acids. Germline loops: CDR1 SGHNT, CDR2 YYREEE (reference sequence). Trimming cost V 4 bases and J 4 bases, with 12 bases left between them.

This clonotype turned up a few times. The chain joins TRBV7-2 to TRBJ2-5, with D perhaps given as TRBD1 or TRBD2 (5 bases each). Trimming left V 0 bases short and J 5 bases short, with 13 bases between. The CDR3 runs 15 residues. Germline lookup yields CDR1 SGHTA and CDR2 FQGNSA. The CDR3 loop is CASSLAQGGWETQYF. CDR3 nucleotides: TGTGCCAGCAGCTTAGCGCAGGGCGGGTGGGAGACCCAGTACTTC.

The genes are TRBV4-2 and TRBJ2-7; maybe TRBD2 (5 bases). Trimming left V 0 bases short and J 3 bases short, with 18 bases between. The germline V gene has CDR1 LGHNA and CDR2 YNFKEQ. The CDR3 contains 17 residues. The CDR3 sequence: CASSQDSSGGLDYEQYF. DNA of the CDR3: TGTGCCAGCAGCCAAGACTCCTCCGGCGGGCTCGACTACGAGCAGTACTTC.

The chain carries TRBV3-1 and TRBJ2-5; 10 bases agree with TRBD2. Germline lookup yields CDR1 LGHDT and CDR2 YNNKEL (reference sequence). With V trimmed by 1 base and J by 2 bases, 7 bases remained unmatched. There are 17 residues in the CDR3. The CDR3 region has the DNA TGTGCCAGCAGCCAAGGTATACTAGCGGGGAAACAAGAGACCCAGTACTTC. This codes for CASSQGILAGKQETQYF.

There are a few counts of this clonotype. The V gene is TRBV28, the J gene TRBJ1-2; D gene ambiguous. In germline, CDR1 is MDHEN, CDR2 SYDVKM. The CDR3 spans 11 residues. V was clipped by 5 bases and J by 10 bases, with 11 bases between them. The CDR3 region is CASSLYFSYTF. CDR3 coding DNA: TGTGCCAGCAGTCTCTACTTCTCCTACACCTTC.

The V and J genes are TRBV5-5 and TRBJ1-5; D uncertain. This CDR3 contains 14 residues. Trimming stripped 2 bases from V and 5 bases from J, with 11 bases between. Germline CDR1 reads SGHKS; CDR2 reads YYEKEE (reference sequence). CDR3 nucleotides: TGTGCCAGCAGCTTCCGGCAGTTCGATCAGCCCCAGCATTTT. Amino acids: CASSFRQFDQPQHF.

The rearrangement links TRBV10-2 to TRBJ2-7, with TRBD1 identical over 8 bases. Germline CDR1 is WSHSY and CDR2 is SAAADI. V dropped 5 bases and J dropped 3; count of bases not matched to a gene: 3. CDR3 length: 13 amino acids. The CDR3, as DNA: TGCGCCAGCAGTAAAGGGACAGGCTACGAGCAGTACGTC. Amino acids: CASSKGTGYEQYV.

The V call is TRBV29-1, the J call TRBJ1-1; TRBD1 is a possible D gene (6 bases). Trimming took 0 bases from V and 10 from J, leaving 15 bases between them. The length of the CDR3 is 13 residues. Germline lookup yields CDR1 SQVTM and CDR2 ANQGSEA. The CDR3, as DNA: TGCAGCGTTGAAGATAGGGGACATTTTGCAGCTTTCTTT. Protein sequence: CSVEDRGHFAAFF. Supplemented by reference TRBV29-1 and TRBJ1-1, the full variable domain reads SAVISQKPSRDICQRGTSLTIQCQVDSQVTMMFWYRQQPGQSLTLIATANQGSEATYESGFVIDKFPISRPNLTFSTLTVSNMSPEDSSIYLCSVEDRGHFAAFFGQGTRLTVV.

In this sample, this clonotype turned up a few times. The rearrangement joins TRBV10-1 to TRBJ1-1, with a weak D call TRBD1 (5 bases). Deletions cut 7 bases from V and 7 bases from J, with 16 bases between. Germline-derived CDR1 and CDR2 are WNHNN and SYGVQD (reference sequence). CDR3 size: 13 residues. In DNA form, the CDR3 reads TGCGCCAGCAACCGGGACGTGAGTAATGAAGCTTTCTTT. This sequence encodes CASNRDVSNEAFF.

This clonotype was seen a few times. The V and J genes are TRBV5-1 and TRBJ1-1; D is uncertain. The CDR3 consists of 16 residues. V was trimmed by 4 bases and J by 0 bases, leaving 16 bases between them. Germline V gives CDR1 SGHRS, CDR2 YFSETQ. The CDR3: CASSLTFGLMNTEAFF. CDR3 nucleotide sequence: TGCGCCAGCAGCCTCACCTTCGGACTGATGAACACTGAAGCTTTCTTT.

This clonotype was recorded at least ten times. J is TRBJ1-2 and V is TRBV5-1; 12 bases are a match to TRBD1. V lost 4 bases to trimming and J lost 5 bases; unmatched junction nucleotides: 6. CDR1 is SGHRS, CDR2 YFSETQ, per germline. The CDR3 covers 15 residues. Written as DNA, the CDR3 is TGCGCCAGCAGCCCGGGACAGGGGGCAGAGTATGGCTACACCTTC. Translated: CASSPGQGAEYGYTF.

This clonotype was seen many times. The junction does not match germline at one end; this may be a read error. The gene calls are TRBV7-9 and TRBJ1-1; 9 nucleotides line up with TRBD1. Germline CDR1 reads SEHNR; CDR2 reads FQNEAQ (reference sequence). The CDR3 runs to 16 residues. CDR3 sequence (DNA): TGTGCCAGCAGTTTAGCCCCGGGACAGGGAGGTACTGAAGCTTTCTTT. Its protein product is CASSLAPGQGGTEAFF.

The gene calls are TRBV6-6 and TRBJ1-1; D gene unclear. Germline V gives CDR1 MNHNY, CDR2 SVGAGI (reference sequence). The V gene lost 2 bases and the J gene lost 4 bases, with 11 bases spanning the gap. This CDR3 spans 14 amino acids. The CDR3 DNA sequence: TGTGCCAGCAGTTACGGCCTCTGGGGCACTGAAGCTTTCTTT. Translating it yields CASSYGLWGTEAFF.

The rearrangement uses TRBV4-1 and TRBJ2-1, with 9 bases identical to TRBD2. The V gene's germline CDR1 is MGHRA and CDR2 YSYEKL. With 0 bases clipped from V and 7 bases from J, the junction kept 7 bases outside the gene matches. The length of the CDR3 is 16 residues. The CDR3 nucleotides read TGCGCCAGCAGCCAAGAGAGTAGCGGGAGTGTGAATGAGCAGTTCTTC. This gives the protein CASSQESSGSVNEQFF.

This chain uses TRBV12-3 or TRBV12-4 with TRBJ2-1; maybe TRBD2 (5 bases). The V end was cut by 2 bases, the J end by 8 bases, with 19 bases between. The CDR3 sequence is 16 residues long. The CDR3 loop reads CASSLNRGWAEDEQFF. The CDR3 coding sequence is TGTGCCAGCAGTTTAAATCGGGGTTGGGCTGAGGATGAGCAGTTCTTC.

J is TRBJ2-7 and V is TRBV2; D may be TRBD1 or TRBD2 (5 bases each). Germline-derived CDR1 and CDR2 are SNHLY and FYNNEI. The CDR3 is made up of 15 amino acids. Trimming took 7 bases from V and 0 from J, leaving 16 bases between them. The DNA of the CDR3 is TGTGCCAGCACCGAAGCAGGGACCAGCTCCTACGAGCAGTACTTC. It specifies CASTEAGTSSYEQYF.

Many counts were recorded for this clonotype. The chain is built from TRBV7-2 and TRBJ2-1; TRBD2 agrees at 8 bases. CDR1 and CDR2 (germline): SGHTA, FQGNSA. Losses at the gene ends were 5 bases for V and 7 bases for J; bases not matched to a gene: 7. This CDR3 has 14 amino acids. Written as DNA, the CDR3 is TGTGCCAGCAGCCCGAGGACTAGCAATAATGAGCAGTTCTTC. It translates to CASSPRTSNNEQFF.

This clonotype was seen more than once but under ten times. CDR3 residues: CSARKTDRLNTEAFF. The CDR3 nucleotides read TGCAGTGCTAGAAAAACTGACAGATTGAACACTGAAGCTTTCTTT. The chain uses TRBV20-1 and TRBJ1-1; a possible D gene is TRBD1 (5 bases). The CDR3 sequence is 15 residues long. Trimming shortened V by 2 bases and J by 0 bases, and 13 bases separated the two germline ends. Looked up from germline, CDR1 is DFQATT and CDR2 is SNEGSKA (reference sequence).

A few counts support this clonotype. The chain links TRBV7-9 to TRBJ1-1; D uncertain. CDR1 is SEHNR, CDR2 FQNEAQ, per germline (reference sequence). The V gene lost 3 bases and the J gene lost 4 bases, with 12 bases spanning the gap. The CDR3 sequence is 14 residues long. The CDR3, as DNA: TGTGCCAGCAGCTTGGGAGATCTGCTCACTGAAGCTTTCTTT. It yields the protein CASSLGDLLTEAFF.

The chain combines TRBV12-3 or TRBV12-4 with TRBJ2-2, with a weak D call TRBD1 (5 bases). V was clipped by 3 bases and J by 9 bases, with 11 bases between them. This CDR3 comprises 13 residues. The CDR3 nucleotides read TGTGCCAGCAGTTTGGACAACCCCAGGGAGCTGTTTTTT. Its translation is CASSLDNPRELFF.

The table lists this clonotype with a few counts. The rearrangement joins TRBV7-2 to TRBJ2-7; 14 bases agree with TRBD2. With 4 bases clipped from V and 2 bases from J, the junction kept 7 bases outside the gene matches. Germline V CDR1 and CDR2: SGHTA, FQGNSA. This CDR3 has 17 residues. The CDR3 spells CASSSGWTSGRPYEQYF. The CDR3 bases are TGTGCCAGCAGCTCGGGGTGGACTAGCGGGAGGCCCTACGAGCAGTACTTC.

The rearrangement uses TRBV7-2 and TRBJ2-7; 11 nucleotides line up with TRBD2. Trimming at V came to 1 base and at J to 4 bases, leaving 3 bases not matched to a gene. The CDR3 extends over 15 amino acids. Germline V gene sequence: CDR1 SGHTA, CDR2 FQGNSA. For the CDR3, the DNA is TGTGCCAGCAGCTTAGGACTAGCGGGAATGTACGAGCAGTACTTC. It is translated as CASSLGLAGMYEQYF.

There are many counts of this clonotype. This sequence joins TRBV20-1 and TRBJ2-7; a weak D match, TRBD1 (6 bases). Germline V lookup: CDR1 DFQATT, CDR2 SNEGSKA (reference sequence). The V end was cut by 0 bases, the J end by 0 bases, with 15 bases between. CDR3 length: 16 residues. CDR3 region: CSARDHRDGLSYEQYF. CDR3 coding DNA: TGCAGTGCTAGAGATCACAGGGACGGACTCTCCTACGAGCAGTACTTC.

V is TRBV5-6 and J is TRBJ2-7; 11 bases agree with TRBD2. Germline V gives CDR1 SGHDT, CDR2 YYEEEE. Trimming cost V 4 bases and J 8 bases; bases outside gene matches: 8. The CDR3 contains 14 residues. The CDR3 loop reads CASSKTSGAAQQYF. In DNA, the CDR3 is TGTGCCAGCAGCAAGACTAGCGGGGCCGCTCAGCAGTACTTC.

This clonotype has a handful of counts. This chain uses TRBV10-1 with TRBJ2-4; tentatively, D is TRBD1 (6 bases). V lost 0 bases and J 2 bases, leaving 23 bases between the germline ends. Germline V gives CDR1 WNHNN, CDR2 SYGVQD (reference sequence). The CDR3 contains 20 residues. DNA for the CDR3: TGCGCCAGCAGTGAGTCTAGGGGCCTAACAGGGTTGAAGACCAAAAACATTCAGTACTTC. Amino acids: CASSESRGLTGLKTKNIQYF.